The 7 T cell receptor beta chains below all came from one sample that was sequenced in a study of cytomegalovirus exposure and HLA in healthy donors. With 60 Vbeta and 13 Jbeta primers, the PCR was carried out. Clones were sequenced by immunoSEQ multiplex PCR, and TCRdb holds only the in-frame ones, with some missing. The table records approximately 170,000 clones, around 73% of them present only once. Sequencing was carried out using PBMCs. Every receptor here comes from a woman aged 18-29 years in good health and CMV-seropositive.

The chain combines TRBV18 with TRBJ2-4, with D possibly being TRBD1 (5 bases). Trimming removed 2 bases at V and 0 bases at J, with 11 bases between. Germline loops: CDR1 KGHSH, CDR2 LQKENI. This CDR3 comprises 16 residues. The CDR3 loop reads CASSPAAGLAKNIQYF. The DNA of the CDR3 is TGTGCCAGCTCACCAGCGGCAGGGCTAGCCAAAAACATTCAGTACTTC. Variable domain in full (rest from reference TRBV18 and TRBJ2-4): NAGVMQNPRHLVRRRGQEARLRCSPMKGHSHVYWYRQLPEEGLKFMVYLQKENIIDESGMPKERFSAEFPKEGPSILRIQQVVRGDSAAYFCASSPAAGLAKNIQYFGAGTRLSVL.

The genes are TRBV11-2 and TRBJ2-1; possibly TRBD1 for D (5 bases). The V gene's germline CDR1 is SGHAT and CDR2 FQNNGV. The CDR3 is made up of 18 amino acids. Trimming left V 4 bases short and J 1 base short, with 20 bases between. Here the CDR3 DNA reads TGTGCCAGCAGCTCACCCCCGGCGCAGGGTAGGTCCTACAATGAGCAGTTCTTC. Translation gives CASSSPPAQGRSYNEQFF.

The CDR3 DNA reads as TGTGCCAGCAGCTCCAATCGGCAGCGAAACTATGGCTACACCTTC. It specifies CASSSNRQRNYGYTF. The V gene is TRBV7-2, the J gene TRBJ1-2, with no clear D. The CDR3 covers 15 residues. CDR1 SGHTA and CDR2 FQGNSA come from the germline V gene. Trimming stripped 4 bases from V and 2 bases from J, with 14 bases between. The full variable domain, in which reference TRBV7-2 and TRBJ1-2 provide the parts outside the CDR3, is GAGVSQSPSNKVTEKGKDVELRCDPISGHTALYWYRQSLGQGLEFLIYFQGNSAPDKSGLPSDRFSAERTGGSVSTLTIQRTQQEDSAVYLCASSSNRQRNYGYTFGSGTRLTVV.

This chain uses TRBV11-3 with TRBJ2-5, with TRBD2 matching over 12 bases. V lost 5 bases and J lost 6; bases outside the gene matches: 19. Germline V gives CDR1 SGHNT, CDR2 YENEEA. CDR3 length: 19 residues. The CDR3 loop reads CASSEGSSGGAVEAKTQYF. The CDR3 nucleotides are TGTGCCAGCAGCGAGGGGTCTAGCGGGGGGGCAGTTGAAGCGAAGACCCAGTACTTC. The full variable domain, in which reference TRBV11-3 and TRBJ2-5 provide the parts outside the CDR3, is EAGVVQSPRYKIIEKKQPVAFWCNPISGHNTLYWYLQNLGQGPELLIRYENEEAVDDSQLPKDRFSAERLKGVDSTLKIQPAELGDSAVYLCASSEGSSGGAVEAKTQYFGPGTRLLVL.

In this sample, this clone turned up a few times. The chain links TRBV6-1 to TRBJ2-1; perhaps TRBD1 as D (6 bases). Germline V gene sequence: CDR1 MNHNS, CDR2 SASEGT. The CDR3 is 15 residues long. The V end lost 6 bases, the J end lost 1 base, and 13 bases lay between the germline ends. This CDR3 is CASRSQGWSYNEQFF. DNA of the CDR3: TGTGCCAGCAGAAGCCAGGGGTGGTCCTACAATGAGCAGTTCTTC.

The chain joins TRBV6-5 to TRBJ2-3; 7 bases are a match to TRBD2. V trimming: 2 bases; J trimming: 1 base; junction bases outside the gene matches: 0. The germline V gene encodes CDR1 MNHEY and CDR2 SVGAGI. The CDR3 covers 14 residues. This CDR3 reads CASSYAGGTDTQYF. The CDR3 coding sequence is TGTGCCAGCAGTTACGCGGGGGGCACAGATACGCAGTATTTT.

Only one count was recorded for this clone. The chain has TRBV18 and TRBJ1-1, with 10 bases aligning to TRBD1. Trimming cost V 3 bases and J 4 bases; bases outside gene matches: 8. Germline V lookup: CDR1 KGHSH, CDR2 LQKENI. The CDR3 has 16 residues. The CDR3 coding sequence is TGTGCCAGCTCACCTGGAGACAGGGGGCCTGGCACTGAAGCTTTCTTT. Its translation: CASSPGDRGPGTEAFF.